The clone carrying this TCR beta chain was recorded once. Its specificity is unknown. Patients with active juvenile idiopathic arthritis donated these samples. This sample stems from a study of circulating and synovial CD4+ cells in juvenile arthritis. Sequencing used immunoSEQ multiplex PCR; TCRdb keeps in-frame clones, though not all of them. The sample yields 30,000 to 40,000 clones, just under 97% seen once. The CDR3 extends over 17 amino acids. V lost 0 bases to trimming and J lost 6 bases, with 21 bases between them. Germline CDR1 and CDR2: SGHNT and YYREEE (reference sequence). Study conclusions and caveats: Circulating pathogenic-like lymphocytes shared a substantially higher fraction of CDR3 sequences with synovium than bulk blood. Bulk blood CD4 samples held at least an order of magnitude more or fewer genomes than CPL.

Specimen: CD4+ T cells from blood. The clonotype comes from a human donor with juvenile idiopathic arthritis. The V gene is TRBV5-4, the J gene TRBJ1-2, with D unresolved. The CDR3: CASSLALMPGGSDGYTF. As DNA, the CDR3 is TGTGCCAGCAGCTTGGCCCTGATGCCTGGAGGTAGCGATGGCTACACCTTC.